The 25 T cell receptor beta chains below come from one sample, sequenced in a study of control samples from healthy donors and cancer patients. Only in-frame clones appear in the TCRdb table, and some are missing; sequencing was by immunoSEQ multiplex PCR. The sample yields under 450,000 clones, over 75% seen once. The sequencing sample was made of PBMCs. The receptors come from a man aged 40-50 years with head and neck cancer.

In its sample, this clone was seen a few times. The chain carries TRBV9 and TRBJ2-3, with D perhaps matching TRBD1 or TRBD2 (5 bases each). Germline-derived CDR1 and CDR2 are SGDLS and YYNGEE. The CDR3 has 16 residues. Trimming pared 4 bases from V and 2 bases from J, leaving 17 bases between. CDR3 region: CASSRDGYFNTDTQYF. Written as DNA, the CDR3 is TGTGCCAGCAGCCGGGACGGCTATTTTAACACAGATACGCAGTATTTT.

On this clone itself: Other DNA sequences in this specimen translate into the identical CDR3. The CDR3 DNA reads as TGCGCCAGCAGCTTGGCGGGAGGGTCCAATCAGCCCCAGCATTTT. Translation gives CASSLAGGSNQPQHF. V and J are TRBV5-1 and TRBJ1-5; D is uncertain. The CDR3 totals 15 residues. V lost 0 bases, J lost 3 bases, and 10 bases lay in between. Germline CDR1 and CDR2: SGHRS and YFSETQ. The full variable domain, completed using reference TRBV5-1 and TRBJ1-5, is KAGVTQTPRYLIKTRGQQVTLSCSPISGHRSVSWYQQTPGQGLQFLFEYFSETQRNKGNFPGRFSGRQFSNSRSEMNVSTLELGDSALYLCASSLAGGSNQPQHFGDGTRLSIL.

The rearrangement links TRBV25-1 to TRBJ2-6, with D perhaps given as TRBD1 or TRBD2 (5 bases each). Germline V gene sequence: CDR1 MGHDK, CDR2 SYGVNS. Trimming took off 1 base at V and 0 bases at J, with 13 bases between the two ends. The CDR3 spans 18 residues. The CDR3 nucleotides are TGTGCCAGCAGTGAATCTCCGGGACGGACCTCTGGGGCCAACGTCCTGACTTTC. The encoded protein is CASSESPGRTSGANVLTF. Full variable domain (rest looked up from reference TRBV25-1 and TRBJ2-6): EADIYQTPRYLVIGTGKKITLECSQTMGHDKMYWYQQDPGMELHLIHYSYGVNSTEKGDLSSESTVSRIRTEHFPLTLESARPSHTSQYLCASSESPGRTSGANVLTFGAGSRLTVL.

A single count supports this clone. The chain uses TRBV29-1 and TRBJ2-1; D is unresolved. V lost 5 bases and J 8 bases, leaving 7 bases between the germline ends. The CDR3 covers 10 residues. Germline CDR1 is SQVTM and CDR2 is ANQGSEA. CDR3 loop: CSVRLHEQFF. CDR3 bases: TGCAGCGTTCGGCTACATGAGCAGTTCTTC.

This sequence joins TRBV4-3 and TRBJ2-6; D gene uncertain. CDR3 length: 15 residues. V lost 2 bases, J lost 0 bases, and 5 bases lay in between. Germline CDR1 and CDR2: LGHNA and YSLEER. In nucleotides, the CDR3 is TGCGCCAGCAGCCAAACATCCTCTGGGGCCAACGTCCTGACTTTC. Protein product: CASSQTSSGANVLTF.

The chain carries TRBV10-3 and TRBJ2-3; the D call may be TRBD1 or TRBD2 (5 bases each). The V and J ends lost 7 bases and 2 bases respectively, with 22 bases between them. The CDR3 length is 17 residues. From germline, CDR1 is ENHRY and CDR2 SYGVKD. The CDR3 loop reads CAIKTPGTSGPTDTQYF. The CDR3 DNA follows: TGTGCCATCAAAACTCCCGGGACCTCCGGCCCCACAGATACGCAGTATTTT.

V gene TRBV11-2 combines with J gene TRBJ1-4; TRBD1 matches at 7 bases. This CDR3 spans 15 amino acids. Germline lookup yields CDR1 SGHAT and CDR2 FQNNGV. J lost 5 bases, V lost 4 bases, and 7 bases had no gene match. CDR3 DNA sequence: TGTGCCAGCAGCTCAACAGGGGATAAAAATGAAAAACTGTTTTTT. Residues: CASSSTGDKNEKLFF. Complete variable domain (other parts from reference TRBV11-2 and TRBJ1-4): EAGVAQSPRYKIIEKRQSVAFWCNPISGHATLYWYQQILGQGPKLLIQFQNNGVVDDSQLPKDRFSAERLKGVDSTLKIQPAKLEDSAVYLCASSSTGDKNEKLFFGSGTQLSVL.

The chain couples TRBV28 to TRBJ1-5, with D possibly being TRBD1 (5 bases). Per germline, CDR1 MDHEN and CDR2 SYDVKM. CDR3 length: 18 amino acids. V was cut by 6 bases and J by 2 bases, with 23 bases left in between. CDR3 nucleotides: TGTGCCAGCAGACCCCCGGGACGCACCGCTTGGGGCAATCAGCCCCAGCATTTT. Translating it yields CASRPPGRTAWGNQPQHF.

To note about this clone: This sample includes further DNA sequences coding for the same CDR3. The chain uses TRBV5-1 and TRBJ2-5, with 7 bases aligning to TRBD1. Germline V gives CDR1 SGHRS, CDR2 YFSETQ. J was trimmed by 5 bases and V by 0 bases; bases with no gene match: 4. The CDR3 loop spans 14 amino acids. CDR3 residues: CASSLGGGEETQYF. Here the CDR3 DNA reads TGCGCCAGCAGCTTGGGAGGGGGCGAGGAGACCCAGTACTTC.

The rearrangement uses TRBV6-2 or TRBV6-3 and TRBJ1-3, with a tentative D call TRBD1 (5 bases). CDR3 length: 16 amino acids. Per the germline V gene, CDR1 is MNHEY and CDR2 is SVGEGT. The V end was cut by 2 bases, the J end by 4 bases, with 15 bases between. CDR3 nucleotide sequence: TGTGCCAGCAGTTACACTGGACGGACACTCGGAAACACCATATATTTT. Amino acid sequence: CASSYTGRTLGNTIYF.

The J gene is TRBJ2-1, the V gene TRBV19; 9 bases fit TRBD2. CDR1 and CDR2 (germline): LNHDA, SQIVND (reference sequence). The CDR3 has 16 residues. The J segment lost 4 bases and the V segment lost 4 bases, leaving 8 bases of the junction unmatched. The CDR3 spells CASSRILAGSYNEQFF. Written as DNA, the CDR3 is TGTGCCAGTAGTAGGATCCTAGCGGGATCGTACAATGAGCAGTTCTTC.

For this clone: An end of the junction does not agree with germline; a read error may underlie this. The genes are TRBV7-7 and TRBJ1-3; D remains unclear. The CDR3 spans 15 residues. Per the germline V gene, CDR1 is SSHAT and CDR2 is FNYEAQ (reference sequence). The CDR3 DNA sequence: TGTGCTAGCAGCTTAGCCCTGGTACCTGGAAACACCATATATTTT. This sequence encodes CASSLALVPGNTIYF.

The CDR3 here is CASSFGYGVPSTDTQYF. For the CDR3, the DNA is TGTGCCAGCAGCTTCGGGTACGGGGTTCCCAGCACAGATACGCAGTATTTT. This chain joins TRBV5-8 and TRBJ2-3; TRBD2 might be the D (5 bases). The V end lost 2 bases, the J end lost 0 bases, and 16 bases lay between the germline ends. CDR3 length: 17 residues. In germline, CDR1 is SGHTS, CDR2 YDEGEE.

This chain connects TRBV14 to TRBJ2-1; D might be TRBD1 or TRBD2, each matching 6 bases. Trimming took off 2 bases at V and 5 bases at J, with 28 bases between the two ends. CDR3 length: 20 residues. Germline CDR1 and CDR2: SGHDN and FVKESK. The CDR3 nucleotides are TGTGCCAGCAGCCAACGGCCCTCGAGGAGGGGGGCAGTCAGCAACAATGAGCAGTTCTTC. Protein sequence: CASSQRPSRRGAVSNNEQFF.

The chain uses TRBV29-1 and TRBJ2-3; perhaps TRBD1 as D (5 bases). The CDR3 extends over 15 amino acids. Per the germline V gene, CDR1 is SQVTM and CDR2 is ANQGSEA. The V and J ends lost 1 base and 14 bases respectively, with 25 bases between them. For the CDR3, the DNA is TGCAGCGTTGAAGGGGGTCAGGGTGCCCTCAAAAAGTGGTATTTT. This gives the protein CSVEGGQGALKKWYF.

The rearrangement uses TRBV11-2 and TRBJ2-1; 10 bases map to TRBD2. The V gene's germline CDR1 is SGHAT and CDR2 FQNNGV. V lost 4 bases and J lost 10; bases outside the gene matches: 10. The CDR3 contains 15 residues. Here the CDR3 DNA reads TGTGCCAGCAGCTCCCTGACTAGCGGGCTTTCAGAGCAGTTCTTC. Encoded protein: CASSSLTSGLSEQFF.

The chain links TRBV12-3 or TRBV12-4 to TRBJ1-4; D is unclear. Trimming pared 2 bases from V and 4 bases from J, leaving 5 bases between. CDR3 size: 13 residues. CDR3 residues: CASSLWVNEKLFF. CDR3 bases: TGTGCCAGCAGTTTATGGGTTAATGAAAAACTGTTTTTT.

V is TRBV7-2 and J is TRBJ2-7, with D perhaps TRBD2 (5 bases). Trimming took off 5 bases at V and 3 bases at J, with 14 bases between the two ends. The V gene's germline CDR1 is SGHTA and CDR2 FQGNSA. The CDR3 contains 14 residues. This CDR3 reads CASSVREGYYEQYF. The CDR3 nucleotides read TGTGCCAGCAGCGTCCGGGAAGGATACTACGAGCAGTACTTC.

The chain recombines TRBV9 with TRBJ2-5, with 8 bases aligning to TRBD2. Per the germline V gene, CDR1 is SGDLS and CDR2 is YYNGEE. This CDR3 spans 15 amino acids. V shed 0 bases and J 5 bases; nucleotides not matched to a gene: 6. CDR3 in amino acids: CASSVDSGNRETQYF. In DNA form, the CDR3 reads TGTGCCAGCAGCGTAGATAGCGGGAACCGGGAGACCCAGTACTTC.

Of note for this clone: The same CDR3 can be traced to other DNA sequences in this sample. This rearrangement joins TRBV9 to TRBJ2-7, with unresolved D. Trimming removed 2 bases from V and 0 bases from J, with 9 bases in between. Germline V gives CDR1 SGDLS, CDR2 YYNGEE. The CDR3 totals 14 residues. CDR3 in DNA: TGTGCCAGCAGCGTCGGGCGGTACTCCTACGAGCAGTACTTC. Translating gives CASSVGRYSYEQYF.

The chain uses TRBV18 and TRBJ2-4; 11 positions match TRBD2. J gave up 0 bases and V 5 bases, and 9 bases lay outside the gene matches. CDR3 length: 18 amino acids. The V gene's germline CDR1 is KGHSH and CDR2 LQKENI. The CDR3 sequence is CASSAGTSGTLAKNIQYF. The CDR3 nucleotides read TGTGCCAGCTCAGCCGGGACTAGCGGAACCTTAGCCAAAAACATTCAGTACTTC.

This rearrangement joins TRBV9 to TRBJ2-3; D assignment may be TRBD1 or TRBD2 (5 bases each). The ends were cut back, 0 bases at V and 2 bases at J, with 10 bases in the middle. The CDR3 spans 15 residues. Germline V gene data show CDR1 as SGDLS and CDR2 as YYNGEE. As DNA, the CDR3 is TGTGCCAGCAGCGTAGCTGGGGGATTCACAGATACGCAGTATTTT. This codes for CASSVAGGFTDTQYF. The whole variable domain, filled in from reference TRBV9 and TRBJ2-3, reads DSGVTQTPKHLITATGQRVTLRCSPRSGDLSVYWYQQSLDQGLQFLIQYYNGEERAKGNILERFSAQQFPDLHSELNLSSLELGDSALYFCASSVAGGFTDTQYFGPGTRLTVL.

The chain combines TRBV16 with TRBJ1-2, with D hard to call. With 0 bases removed from V and 4 bases from J, the gap between germline ends came to 9 bases. This CDR3 comprises 14 residues. CDR1 is KGHSY and CDR2 is FQNENV in the germline V gene. The CDR3: CASSQSGLTYGYTF. In nucleotides, the CDR3 is TGTGCCAGCAGCCAATCGGGGTTAACCTATGGCTACACCTTC.

The rearrangement uses TRBV7-3 and TRBJ2-3, with 8 nucleotides matching TRBD1. The V and J ends lost 2 bases and 2 bases, in that order; junction bases with no gene match: 6. This CDR3 region has 16 residues. Per germline, CDR1 SGHTA and CDR2 FQGTGA. CDR3 loop: CASSLLDRAHTDTQYF. The CDR3 DNA reads as TGTGCCAGCAGCTTATTGGACAGGGCCCACACAGATACGCAGTATTTT.

This clone was recorded once. The V and J genes are TRBV29-1 and TRBJ2-1; the match to TRBD2 covers 8 bases. In germline, CDR1 is SQVTM, CDR2 ANQGSEA. V dropped 5 bases and J dropped 4; count of bases not matched to a gene: 13. The CDR3 has 16 residues. The CDR3 nucleotides read TGCAGCGTTCAAACCTACACTAGCGGAGAATACAATGAGCAGTTCTTC. The encoded protein is CSVQTYTSGEYNEQFF.